The next 3 T cell receptor beta chains were all read from a single sample in a study of shared clonotypes between healthy human individuals. Sequencing used immunoSEQ multiplex PCR; TCRdb keeps in-frame clones, though not all of them. The sample yields 450,000 to 500,000 clones, 76% seen once. Specimen: PBMCs. The receptors were sampled from a middle-aged woman in good health. Some clones in this sample may be carry-over from other donors' samples.

The rearrangement links TRBV7-2 to TRBJ2-1, with TRBD2 matching over 8 bases. V was clipped by 5 bases and J by 7 bases; unmatched bases: 10. Looked up from germline, CDR1 is SGHTA and CDR2 is FQGNSA. The CDR3 covers 15 residues. CDR3 region: CASSGLAGPRNEQFF. DNA for the CDR3: TGTGCCAGCAGCGGGTTAGCGGGACCAAGGAATGAGCAGTTCTTC.

The chain employs TRBV5-1 and TRBJ1-1; a weak D match, TRBD1 (5 bases). Germline loops: CDR1 SGHRS, CDR2 YFSETQ. Trimming cost V 4 bases and J 1 base, with 11 bases left between them. The CDR3 is 14 amino acids. For the CDR3, the DNA is TGCGCCAGCAGCAATCCGGGGGGGAACACTGAAGCTTTCTTT. Translated: CASSNPGGNTEAFF.

The chain combines TRBV27 with TRBJ1-4; D is perhaps TRBD1 (6 bases). CDR3 length equals 13 residues. Trimming pared 10 bases from V and 3 bases from J, leaving 12 bases between. Germline V gene sequence: CDR1 MNHEY, CDR2 SMNVEV (reference sequence). Here the CDR3 DNA reads TGTGCCACTAAGGGGGGGGCTAATGAAAAACTGTTTTTT. Protein sequence: CATKGGANEKLFF.